The 5 T cell receptor beta chains below all came from one sample that was sequenced in a study of control samples from healthy donors and cancer patients (TCRdb year 2020). To prepare the library, the immunoSEQ multiplex PCR assay was applied. TCRdb provides this immuneACCESS table in a form limited to in-frame rearrangements. Some clones are lacking; in checked studies, under half of them reflect an unresolved V gene, and why the rest are absent is not known. The sample table records 130,000 or so clones; around 93% of these occur just once. The top ten clones comprise roughly 2.1% of the sample. The sample comprised blood. The receptors were sampled from a woman in her 50s in good health.

V is TRBV6-1 and J is TRBJ2-1; 7 bases are shared with TRBD1. The CDR3 length is 17 residues. The V and J ends lost 4 bases and 0 bases, in that order; junction bases with no gene match: 9. Looked up from germline, CDR1 is MNHNS and CDR2 is SASEGT. CDR3 nucleotide sequence: TGTGCCAGCAGTGGTTTAGGGGGCACTACCTCCTACAATGAGCAGTTCTTC. As protein: CASSGLGGTTSYNEQFF.

This clone was seen just once. The CDR3 region has the DNA TGTGCCAGCAGCCTCGACAGGGAGTATGGCTACACCTTC. Protein sequence: CASSLDREYGYTF. The chain links TRBV6-5 to TRBJ1-2; 7 nucleotides match TRBD1. In germline, CDR1 is MNHEY, CDR2 SVGAGI. The ends lost 6 bases at V and 5 bases at J; junction bases unmatched: 6. This CDR3 has 13 residues.

The chain carries TRBV19 and TRBJ2-4; 9 bases line up with TRBD1. The CDR3 extends over 15 amino acids. Germline assignment: CDR1 LNHDA and CDR2 SQIVND (reference sequence). Germline trimming cut 5 bases from V and 10 bases from J; bases unmatched to any gene: 12. The chain's CDR3 is CASSQTGTGKGIQYF. Written as DNA, the CDR3 is TGTGCCAGTAGTCAGACCGGGACAGGGAAAGGAATTCAGTACTTC. The full variable domain, rest sourced from reference TRBV19 and TRBJ2-4, is DGGITQSPKYLFRKEGQNVTLSCEQNLNHDAMYWYRQDPGQGLRLIYYSQIVNDFQKGDIAEGYSVSREKKESFPLTVTSAQKNPTAFYLCASSQTGTGKGIQYFGAGTRLSVL.

The rearrangement uses TRBV14 and TRBJ1-6; D is unclear. The CDR3 sequence is 15 residues long. CDR1 SGHDN and CDR2 FVKESK come from the germline V gene. Trimming took off 0 bases at V and 5 bases at J, with 8 bases between the two ends. The CDR3 sequence is CASSQDRPDNSPLHF. The CDR3 DNA follows: TGTGCCAGCAGCCAAGATCGCCCGGATAATTCACCCCTCCACTTT.

The J gene is TRBJ1-1, the V gene TRBV18; no clear D. V lost 0 bases, J lost 4 bases, and 6 bases lay in between. This CDR3 has 13 amino acids. CDR1 and CDR2 from the germline V gene are KGHSH and LQKENI. The CDR3: CASSPPSRTEAFF. The CDR3 DNA reads as TGTGCCAGCTCACCACCGTCCCGCACTGAAGCTTTCTTT.